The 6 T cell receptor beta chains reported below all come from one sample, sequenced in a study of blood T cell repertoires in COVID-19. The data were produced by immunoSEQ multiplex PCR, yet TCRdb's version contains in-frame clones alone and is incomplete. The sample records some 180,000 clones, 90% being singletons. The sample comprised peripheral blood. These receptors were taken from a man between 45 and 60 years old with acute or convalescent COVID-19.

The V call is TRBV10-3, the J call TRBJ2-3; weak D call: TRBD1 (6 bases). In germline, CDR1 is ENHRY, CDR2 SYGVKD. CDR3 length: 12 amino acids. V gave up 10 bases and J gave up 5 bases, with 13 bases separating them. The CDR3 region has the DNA TGTGCCACTCAAGGGACACGAGATACGCAGTATTTT. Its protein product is CATQGTRDTQYF.

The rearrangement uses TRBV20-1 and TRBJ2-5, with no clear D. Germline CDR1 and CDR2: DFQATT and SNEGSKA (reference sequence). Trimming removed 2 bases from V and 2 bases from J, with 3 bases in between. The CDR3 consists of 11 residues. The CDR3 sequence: CSARSQETQYF. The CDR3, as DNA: TGCAGTGCTAGATCGCAAGAGACCCAGTACTTC.

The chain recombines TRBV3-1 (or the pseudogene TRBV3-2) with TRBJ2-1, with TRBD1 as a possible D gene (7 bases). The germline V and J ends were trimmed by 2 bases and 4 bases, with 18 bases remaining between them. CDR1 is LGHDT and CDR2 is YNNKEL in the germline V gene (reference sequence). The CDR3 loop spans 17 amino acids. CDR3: CASSQIRGVPRYNEQFF. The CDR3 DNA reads TGTGCCAGCAGCCAAATCAGGGGGGTTCCCCGTTACAATGAGCAGTTCTTC.

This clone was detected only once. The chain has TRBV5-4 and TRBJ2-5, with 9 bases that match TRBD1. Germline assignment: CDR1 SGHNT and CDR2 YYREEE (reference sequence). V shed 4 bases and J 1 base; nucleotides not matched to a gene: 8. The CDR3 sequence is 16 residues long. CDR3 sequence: CASSRGTGSTQETQYF. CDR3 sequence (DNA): TGTGCCAGCAGCCGGGGGACAGGGAGCACCCAAGAGACCCAGTACTTC. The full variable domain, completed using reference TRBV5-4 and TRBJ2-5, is ETGVTQSPTHLIKTRGQQVTLRCSSQSGHNTVSWYQQALGQGPQFIFQYYREEENGRGNFPPRFSGLQFPNYSSELNVNALELDDSALYLCASSRGTGSTQETQYFGPGTRLLVL.

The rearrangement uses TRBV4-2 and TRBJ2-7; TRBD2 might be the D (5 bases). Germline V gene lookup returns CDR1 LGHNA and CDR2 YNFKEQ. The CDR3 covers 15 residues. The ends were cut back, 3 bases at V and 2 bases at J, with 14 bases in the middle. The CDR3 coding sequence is TGTGCCAGCAGCCAGGAGTGGTTAGCGCCCTACGAGCAGTACTTC. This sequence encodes CASSQEWLAPYEQYF.

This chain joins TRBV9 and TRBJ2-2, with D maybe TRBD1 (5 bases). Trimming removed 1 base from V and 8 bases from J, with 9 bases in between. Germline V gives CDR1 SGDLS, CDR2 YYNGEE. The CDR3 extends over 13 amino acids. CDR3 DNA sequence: TGTGCCAGCAGCGTAATAGGGGTTGGGGAGCTGTTTTTT. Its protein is CASSVIGVGELFF.